This T cell receptor beta chain comes out of a study of T-cell reconstitution after alpha-beta-depleted transplantation in children. Unique molecular identifiers tagged the TCRbeta library. TCRdb re-called the PCR reads through MiXCR, storing one row per CDR3 protein. The sample includes about 91,000 distinct CDR3 sequences, approximately 9.2% of them seen just once. This clonotype came up many times. Sequenced here: PBMCs from the stem cell graft donor, sampled from the stem cell graft. The TCR sequence derives from a human donor who donated a stem cell graft to a child with congenital amegakaryocytic thrombocytopenia.

CDR3 nucleotide sequence: TGCAGTGCTACGGGACAGGGACTCAATGAGCAGTTCTTC. This codes for CSATGQGLNEQFF. The chain is built from TRBV20-1 and TRBJ2-1; 9 nucleotides line up with TRBD1. Germline CDR1 is DFQATT and CDR2 is SNEGSKA (reference sequence). Unmatched junction bases numbered 4, after V lost 4 bases and J lost 6 bases. CDR3 length: 13 residues.